Included here is one TCR beta chain sequence, with context. What it binds is unknown. Profiling relied on immunoSEQ multiplex PCR, and the TCRdb table lists in-frame clones only, not all of them. The repertoire consists of 100,000 to 150,000 clones, with around 86% occurring once and the leading ten covering roughly 2%. Germline CDR1 and CDR2: PRHDT and FYEKMQ (reference sequence). CDR3 length: 15 amino acids. V was pared by 0 bases and J by 5 bases, with 13 bases between. These data are taken from a study of cytomegalovirus exposure and HLA in healthy donors. Study conclusions and caveats: According to a later analysis, TCR clusters from the first cohort tended to co-occur in the 120 or so validation repertoires. The study listed roughly 160 cytomegalovirus-associated TCR beta chains.

This sequence was found in a woman aged 18-29 years in good health and CMV-seronegative. The specimen sequenced was PBMCs. The rearrangement links TRBV13 to TRBJ1-2; D remains ambiguous. Written as DNA, the CDR3 is TGTGCCAGCAGCTTAGGCCGTGCTGGGCAGTATGGCTACACCTTC. Amino acid sequence: CASSLGRAGQYGYTF.